This T cell receptor beta chain was captured in a study of T cells in localized non-small cell lung cancer. Study results and limitations: Median detection of top 100 tumor clones in adjacent lung was 55 to 60 clones. Uninvolved adjacent lung showed peak T cell clonality, exceeding tumor. Longer overall survival was associated with a higher density of T cells in the blood. Because only a single region of the tumor was sequenced, heterogeneity remains possible.

A note on this clone: Its antigen is currently unknown.

Profiling relied on immunoSEQ multiplex PCR, and the TCRdb table lists in-frame clones only, not all of them. The sample holds about 31,000 clones, 88% seen once. This receptor was taken from a woman between 35 and 70 years old with stage III lung adenocarcinoma. The sample consisted of peripheral blood mononuclear cells, taken before any cancer treatment.

CDR3 bases: TGTGCCATCAGTGAGGGAACCGGGACAGGAGTAAGTAGAAGCTACACCTTC. This encodes CAISEGTGTGVSRSYTF. The chain uses TRBV10-3 and TRBJ1-2; 8 bases are a match to TRBD1. The J segment lost 9 bases and the V segment lost 2 bases, leaving 17 bases of the junction unmatched. The CDR3 is made up of 17 amino acids. Germline loops: CDR1 ENHRY, CDR2 SYGVKD.